The 3 T cell receptor beta chains below were found in one sample sequenced in a study of CD8 T cells in Susac syndrome. Random-hexamer reverse transcription was applied to roughly 0.5 to 1 ug RNA. Each CDR3 protein gets one entry after TCRdb re-called the immunoSEQ multiplex PCR reads with MiXCR. Here the sample spans about 150,000 distinct CDR3 sequences, over 85% being singletons. The sequencing sample was made of CD8+ T cells from PBMCs. The receptor source for this set is a human donor with multiple sclerosis.

The chain carries TRBV7-9 and TRBJ1-6; TRBD1 is a possible D gene (6 bases). The CDR3 totals 17 residues. The germline V and J ends were trimmed by 4 bases and 6 bases, with 19 bases remaining between them. Germline assignment: CDR1 SEHNR and CDR2 FQNEAQ (reference sequence). The DNA for the CDR3 is TGTGCCAGCAGCTCGGTAGACAGGTTAAAACTTAATTCACCCCTCCACTTT. Protein sequence: CASSSVDRLKLNSPLHF.

This chain links TRBV29-1 with TRBJ1-1; D call uncertain. The CDR3 length is 14 residues. Per germline, CDR1 SQVTM and CDR2 ANQGSEA. Deletions cut 0 bases from V and 6 bases from J, with 14 bases between. The CDR3 DNA is TGCAGCGTTGAAGATAATGGCGCGACTCCTGAAGCTTTCTTT. Protein sequence: CSVEDNGATPEAFF. Drawing the rest from reference TRBV29-1 and TRBJ1-1, the complete variable domain is SAVISQKPSRDICQRGTSLTIQCQVDSQVTMMFWYRQQPGQSLTLIATANQGSEATYESGFVIDKFPISRPNLTFSTLTVSNMSPEDSSIYLCSVEDNGATPEAFFGQGTRLTVV.

This chain connects TRBV5-1 to TRBJ1-4; D remains unclear. Germline V lookup: CDR1 SGHRS, CDR2 YFSETQ. The CDR3 has 15 residues. Deletions cut 0 bases from V and 8 bases from J, with 14 bases between. This CDR3 is CASSLGAGGVEKLFF. Here the CDR3 DNA reads TGCGCCAGCAGCTTGGGCGCAGGCGGGGTAGAAAAACTGTTTTTT.